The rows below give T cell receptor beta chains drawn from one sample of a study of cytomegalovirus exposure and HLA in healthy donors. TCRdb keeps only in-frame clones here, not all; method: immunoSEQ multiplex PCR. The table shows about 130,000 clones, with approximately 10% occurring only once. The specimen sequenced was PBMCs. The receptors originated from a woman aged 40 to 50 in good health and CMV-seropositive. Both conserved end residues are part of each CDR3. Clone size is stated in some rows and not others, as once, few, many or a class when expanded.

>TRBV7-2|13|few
CASSLDRETEAFF
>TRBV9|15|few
CASSPDPRGNQPQHF
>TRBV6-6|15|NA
CASSSPGWGEETQYF
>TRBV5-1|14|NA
CASSPGGLNTEAFF
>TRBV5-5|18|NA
CASSLEGYRGSTLAEAFF
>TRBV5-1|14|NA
CASSVGPDTYEQYF
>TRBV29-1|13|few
CSESRGPRETQYF
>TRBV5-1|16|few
CASSVAGGPAIDEQYF
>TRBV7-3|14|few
CASSSSSSSDEQFF
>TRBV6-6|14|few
CASTSGQGWGEAFF
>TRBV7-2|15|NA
CASSLGGGGNQPQHF
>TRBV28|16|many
CASSLWAGDHPYEQYF
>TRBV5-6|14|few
CASSRGGNSYGYTF
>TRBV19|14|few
CASINEGGGTEAFF
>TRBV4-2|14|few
CASSQEARGEKLFF
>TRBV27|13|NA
CASSYEFNSPLHF